The clone carrying this T cell receptor beta chain was picked up many times. The antigen remains unidentified. Losses at the gene ends were 7 bases for V and 7 bases for J; bases not matched to a gene: 14. Germline assignment: CDR1 SQVTM and CDR2 ANQGSEA. This CDR3 spans 15 amino acids. These data originate in a study of CD8 T cells in ankylosing spondylitis. Points from the study as a whole: Within matched ankylosing spondylitis synovial fluid, disease-linked clones were reportedly significantly enriched. A TCR beta motif made of about 8 highly homologous variants seemed typical of ankylosing spondylitis blood.

Each CDR3 protein gets one entry after TCRdb re-called the 5' RACE reads with MiXCR. The table includes under 200,000 distinct CDR3 sequences, around 10% detected once. Source material: blood, either unsorted or a sorted T cell fraction (not recorded which). This receptor was obtained from a male donor with ankylosing spondylitis or in good health (not recorded which). The J gene is TRBJ2-1, the V gene TRBV29-1, with 9 bases identical to TRBD1. DNA of the CDR3: TGCAGCGCAGATCCCGGGACAGGGTATTATAATGAGCAGTTCTTC. Protein product: CSADPGTGYYNEQFF.